The source of this TCR beta chain is a study of cytomegalovirus exposure and HLA in healthy donors. The PCR had 60 Vbeta and 13 Jbeta primers. Libraries were prepared by immunoSEQ multiplex PCR; TCRdb keeps only in-frame clonotypes and omits some of them. The table records about 170,000 clones, about four fifths of them present only once. Trimming took 5 bases from V and 8 from J, leaving 9 bases between them. Germline CDR1 is LNHDA and CDR2 is SQIVND (reference sequence). The CDR3 is made up of 11 amino acids. The V call is TRBV19, the J call TRBJ1-1; D is unresolved. Sequenced material: PBMCs. This clonotype was sampled from a woman in her forties or fifties in good health and CMV-seropositive. The DNA of the CDR3 is TGTGCCAGTAGTGTCCGGTCGGAAGCTTTCTTT. Its translation: CASSVRSEAFF.